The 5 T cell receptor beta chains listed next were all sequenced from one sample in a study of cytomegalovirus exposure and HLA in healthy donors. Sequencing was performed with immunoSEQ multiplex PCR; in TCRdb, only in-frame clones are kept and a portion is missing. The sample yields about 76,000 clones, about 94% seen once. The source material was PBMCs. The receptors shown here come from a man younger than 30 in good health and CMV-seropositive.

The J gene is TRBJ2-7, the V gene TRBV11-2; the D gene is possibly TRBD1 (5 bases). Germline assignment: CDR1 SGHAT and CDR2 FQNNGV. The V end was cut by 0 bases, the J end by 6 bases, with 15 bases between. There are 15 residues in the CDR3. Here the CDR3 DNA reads TGTGCCAGCAGCTTAGAAGGGGCGTCAACGCTCGAGCAGTACTTC. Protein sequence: CASSLEGASTLEQYF.

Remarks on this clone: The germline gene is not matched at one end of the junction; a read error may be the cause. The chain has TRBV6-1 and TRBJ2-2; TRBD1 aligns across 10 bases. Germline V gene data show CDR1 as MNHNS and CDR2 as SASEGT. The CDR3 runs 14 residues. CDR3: CASRPGTGARGAVF. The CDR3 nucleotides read TGTGCCAGCAGGCCCGGGACAGGGGCCCGGGGAGCTGTTTTT.

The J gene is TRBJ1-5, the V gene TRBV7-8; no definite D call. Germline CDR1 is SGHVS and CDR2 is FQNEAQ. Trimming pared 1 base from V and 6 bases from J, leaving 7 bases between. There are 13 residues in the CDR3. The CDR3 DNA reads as TGTGCCAGCAGCTTAGATGGCGGTCAGCCCCAGCATTTT. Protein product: CASSLDGGQPQHF.

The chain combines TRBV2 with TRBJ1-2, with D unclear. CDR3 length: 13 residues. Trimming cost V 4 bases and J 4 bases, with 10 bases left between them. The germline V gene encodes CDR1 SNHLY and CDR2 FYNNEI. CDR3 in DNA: TGTGCCAGCAGTGTTAACAGACCCTATGGCTACACCTTC. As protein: CASSVNRPYGYTF.

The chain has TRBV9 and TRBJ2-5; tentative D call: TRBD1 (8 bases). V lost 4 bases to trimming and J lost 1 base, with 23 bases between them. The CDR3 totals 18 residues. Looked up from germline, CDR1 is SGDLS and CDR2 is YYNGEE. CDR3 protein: CASSSPTGGRGFQETQYF. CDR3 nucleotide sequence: TGTGCCAGCAGCTCCCCTACAGGGGGGAGGGGGTTCCAAGAGACCCAGTACTTC.